A single T cell receptor (beta chain) is shown here with its context. Antigen specificity is unknown. With 7 bases clipped from V and 4 bases from J, the junction kept 14 bases outside the gene matches. The CDR3 consists of 16 residues. Germline values: CDR1 MDHEN, CDR2 SYDVKM. Only Caucasian adults living in Nashville, Tennessee made up the donor group. CD45RA-negative memory and CD45RA+ naive subsets were split from the CD4+ cells. The table came from immunoSEQ multiplex PCR; TCRdb's copy has only in-frame clones and leaves some out. The sample has hundreds of thousands of clones, more than 70% seen once. This record belongs to a study of shared clonotypes between healthy human individuals. Study-wide points: Naive subsets usually exceeded memory subsets in estimated richness.

Sequencing was done on a sample of memory CD4+ T cells sorted from blood. Regarding subset: CD45RA-negative fraction. This sequence originates from a woman under 40 in good health. V is TRBV28 and J is TRBJ2-3; TRBD2 aligns across 7 bases. The CDR3 spells CASKESGLVESDTQYF. The CDR3 DNA sequence: TGTGCCAGCAAAGAGAGTGGACTAGTGGAGTCAGATACGCAGTATTTT.